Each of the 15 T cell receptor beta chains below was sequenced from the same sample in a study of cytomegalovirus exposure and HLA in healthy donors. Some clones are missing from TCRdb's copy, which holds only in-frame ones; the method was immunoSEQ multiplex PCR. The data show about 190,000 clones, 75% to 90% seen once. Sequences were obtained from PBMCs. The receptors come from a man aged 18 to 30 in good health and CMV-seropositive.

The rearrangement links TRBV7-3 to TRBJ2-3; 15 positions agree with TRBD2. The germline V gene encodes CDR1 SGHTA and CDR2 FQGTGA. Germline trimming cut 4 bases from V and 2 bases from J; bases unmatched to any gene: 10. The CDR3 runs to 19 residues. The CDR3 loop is CASSSWTSGRAMDTDTQYF. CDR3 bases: TGTGCCAGCAGCTCGTGGACTAGCGGGAGGGCCATGGACACAGATACGCAGTATTTT.

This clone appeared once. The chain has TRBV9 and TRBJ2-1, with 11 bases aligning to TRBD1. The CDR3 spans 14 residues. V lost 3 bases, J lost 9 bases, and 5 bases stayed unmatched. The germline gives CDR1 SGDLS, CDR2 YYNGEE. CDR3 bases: TGTGCCAGCAGCGCCGGGACAGGGGGAAGTGAGCAGTTCTTC. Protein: CASSAGTGGSEQFF.

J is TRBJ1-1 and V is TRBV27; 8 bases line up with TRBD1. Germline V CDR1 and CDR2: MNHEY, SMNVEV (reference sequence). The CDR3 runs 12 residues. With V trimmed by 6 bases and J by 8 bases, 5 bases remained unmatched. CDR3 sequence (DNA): TGTGCCAGCAGGACAGGGGTCGGGGAAGCTTTCTTT. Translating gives CASRTGVGEAFF.

The CDR3, as DNA: TGTGCCAGCCCCAAGGTGGGGACTAGCGGATACGAGCAGTACTTC. Protein product: CASPKVGTSGYEQYF. V and J are TRBV6-4 and TRBJ2-7, with 11 bases aligning to TRBD2. Looked up from germline, CDR1 is MRHNA and CDR2 is SNTAGT. J gave up 4 bases and V 8 bases, and 10 bases lay outside the gene matches. The CDR3 runs 15 residues.

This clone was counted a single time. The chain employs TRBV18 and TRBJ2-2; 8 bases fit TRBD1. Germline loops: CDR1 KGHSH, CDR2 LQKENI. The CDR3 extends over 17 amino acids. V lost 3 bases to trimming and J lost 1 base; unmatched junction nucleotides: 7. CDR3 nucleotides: TGTGCCAGCTCACCGCGCCCCGGGACAGGGAACACCGGGGAGCTGTTTTTT. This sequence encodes CASSPRPGTGNTGELFF.

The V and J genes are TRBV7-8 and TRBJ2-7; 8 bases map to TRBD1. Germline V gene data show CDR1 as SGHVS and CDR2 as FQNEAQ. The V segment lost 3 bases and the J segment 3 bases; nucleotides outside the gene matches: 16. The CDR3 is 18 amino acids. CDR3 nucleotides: TGTGCCAGCAGCTTGGCAAATCGGGAGACAGGGGTTGTCTACGAGCAGTACTTC. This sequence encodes CASSLANRETGVVYEQYF.

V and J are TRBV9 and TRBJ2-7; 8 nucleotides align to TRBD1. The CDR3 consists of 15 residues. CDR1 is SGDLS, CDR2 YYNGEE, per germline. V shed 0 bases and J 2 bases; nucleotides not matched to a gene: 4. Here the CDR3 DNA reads TGTGCCAGCAGCGTAGACGCAGGGGGCCCCTACGAGCAGTACTTC. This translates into CASSVDAGGPYEQYF.

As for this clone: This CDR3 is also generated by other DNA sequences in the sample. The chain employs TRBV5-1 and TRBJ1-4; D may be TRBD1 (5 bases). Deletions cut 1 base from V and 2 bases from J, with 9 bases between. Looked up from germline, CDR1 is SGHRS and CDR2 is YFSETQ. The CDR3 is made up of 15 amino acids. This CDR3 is CASSLRGTTNEKLFF. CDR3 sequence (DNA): TGCGCCAGCAGCTTGAGGGGAACTACTAATGAAAAACTGTTTTTT.

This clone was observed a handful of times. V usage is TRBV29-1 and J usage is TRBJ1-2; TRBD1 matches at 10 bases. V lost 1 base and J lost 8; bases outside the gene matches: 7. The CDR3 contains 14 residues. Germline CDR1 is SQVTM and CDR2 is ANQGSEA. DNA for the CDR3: TGCAGCGTTGAAGGAGACAGGGGGCAAGGGGGCTACACCTTC. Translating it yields CSVEGDRGQGGYTF. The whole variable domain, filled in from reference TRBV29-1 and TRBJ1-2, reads SAVISQKPSRDICQRGTSLTIQCQVDSQVTMMFWYRQQPGQSLTLIATANQGSEATYESGFVIDKFPISRPNLTFSTLTVSNMSPEDSSIYLCSVEGDRGQGGYTFGSGTRLTVV.

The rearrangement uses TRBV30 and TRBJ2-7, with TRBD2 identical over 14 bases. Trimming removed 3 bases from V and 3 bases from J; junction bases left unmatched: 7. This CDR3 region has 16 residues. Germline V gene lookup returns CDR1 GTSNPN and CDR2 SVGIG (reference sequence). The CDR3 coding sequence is TGTGCCTGGAGCGGGACTAGCGGGAGTAAAGTCTACGAGCAGTACTTC. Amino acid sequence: CAWSGTSGSKVYEQYF. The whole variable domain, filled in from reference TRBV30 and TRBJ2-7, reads SQTIHQWPATLVQPVGSPLSLECTVEGTSNPNLYWYRQAAGRGLQLLFYSVGIGQISSEVPQNLSASRPQDRQFILSSKKLLLSDSGFYLCAWSGTSGSKVYEQYFGPGTRLTVT.

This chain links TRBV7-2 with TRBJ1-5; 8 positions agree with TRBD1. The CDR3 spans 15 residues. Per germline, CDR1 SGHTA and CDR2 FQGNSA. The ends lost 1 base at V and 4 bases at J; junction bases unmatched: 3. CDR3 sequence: CASSLETGGNQPQHF. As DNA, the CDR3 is TGTGCCAGCAGCTTAGAAACAGGGGGGAATCAGCCCCAGCATTTT.

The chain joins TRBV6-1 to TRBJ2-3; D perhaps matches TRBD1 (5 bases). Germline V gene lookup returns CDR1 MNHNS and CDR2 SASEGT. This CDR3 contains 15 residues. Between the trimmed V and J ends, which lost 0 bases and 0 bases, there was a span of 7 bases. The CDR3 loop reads CASSEATGSTDTQYF. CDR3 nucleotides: TGTGCCAGCAGTGAAGCTACAGGAAGCACAGATACGCAGTATTTT.

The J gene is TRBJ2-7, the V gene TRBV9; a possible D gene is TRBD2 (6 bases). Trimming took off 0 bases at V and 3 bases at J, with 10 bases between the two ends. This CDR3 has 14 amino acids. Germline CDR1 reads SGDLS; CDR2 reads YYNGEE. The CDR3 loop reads CASSVGNSGYEQYF. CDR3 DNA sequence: TGTGCCAGCAGCGTAGGTAATAGCGGCTACGAGCAGTACTTC.

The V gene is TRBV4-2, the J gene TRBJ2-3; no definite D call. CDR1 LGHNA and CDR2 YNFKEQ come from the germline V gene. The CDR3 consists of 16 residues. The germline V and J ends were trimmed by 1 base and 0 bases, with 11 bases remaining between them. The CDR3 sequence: CASSQVVGTSTDTQYF. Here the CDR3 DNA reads TGTGCCAGCAGCCAAGTGGTGGGCACTAGCACAGATACGCAGTATTTT.

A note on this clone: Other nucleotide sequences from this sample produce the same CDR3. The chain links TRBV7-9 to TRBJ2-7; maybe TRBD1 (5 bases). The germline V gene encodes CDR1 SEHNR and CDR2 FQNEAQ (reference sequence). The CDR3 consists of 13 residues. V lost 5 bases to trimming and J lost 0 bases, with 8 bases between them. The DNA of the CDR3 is TGTGCCAGCAGCCCCGACAGCTCCTACGAGCAGTACTTC. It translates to CASSPDSSYEQYF.